This T cell receptor (beta chain) was retrieved from a study of blood T cells in healthy people across ages. Together with a sample-barcoded 5' primer, a J-beta primer mix was included in a second PCR lasting about 6 to 11 cycles. MiXCR was run by TCRdb on the 5' RACE reads, yielding one entry per CDR3 protein. The sample holds some 710,000 distinct CDR3 sequences, about 45% seen once. The CDR3 totals 16 residues. The chain has TRBV21-1 and TRBJ2-5; the table's D call of TRBD2 was not tested on the DNA. TRBV21-1 constitutes a pseudogene. This receptor was obtained from a man older than 75 in good health. The sample comprised blood. The CDR3 sequence is CASSKGTRAGRETQYF. CDR3 nucleotide sequence: TGTGCCAGCAGCAAAGGGACGCGAGCGGGAAGGGAGACCCAGTACTTC.